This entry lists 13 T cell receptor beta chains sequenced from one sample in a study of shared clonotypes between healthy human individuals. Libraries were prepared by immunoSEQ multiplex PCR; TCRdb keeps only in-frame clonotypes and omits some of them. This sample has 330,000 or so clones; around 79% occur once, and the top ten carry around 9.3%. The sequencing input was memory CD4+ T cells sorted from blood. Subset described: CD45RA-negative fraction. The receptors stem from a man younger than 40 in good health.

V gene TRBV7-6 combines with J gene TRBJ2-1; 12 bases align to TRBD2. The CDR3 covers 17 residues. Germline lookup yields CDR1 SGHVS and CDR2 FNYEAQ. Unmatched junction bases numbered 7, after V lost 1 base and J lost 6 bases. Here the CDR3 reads CASSLGAGLAGINEQFF. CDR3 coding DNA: TGTGCCAGCAGCTTAGGGGCCGGACTAGCGGGGATCAATGAGCAGTTCTTC.

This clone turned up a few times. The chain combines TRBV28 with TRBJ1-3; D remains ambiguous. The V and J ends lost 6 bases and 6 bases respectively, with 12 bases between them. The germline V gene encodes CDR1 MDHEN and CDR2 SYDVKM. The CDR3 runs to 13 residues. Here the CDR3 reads CASRALFLNTIYF. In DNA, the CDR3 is TGTGCCAGCAGGGCCCTTTTCTTAAACACCATATATTTT.

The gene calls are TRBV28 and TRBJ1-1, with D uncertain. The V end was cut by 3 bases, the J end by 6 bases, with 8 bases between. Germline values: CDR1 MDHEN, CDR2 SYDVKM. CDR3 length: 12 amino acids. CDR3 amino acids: CASSFSPAEAFF. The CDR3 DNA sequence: TGTGCCAGCAGTTTTTCCCCGGCTGAAGCTTTCTTT.

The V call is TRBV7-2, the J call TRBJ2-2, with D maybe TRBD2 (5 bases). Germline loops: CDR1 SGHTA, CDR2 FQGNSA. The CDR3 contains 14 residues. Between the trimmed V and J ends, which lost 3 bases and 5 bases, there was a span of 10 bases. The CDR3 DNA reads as TGTGCCAGCAGCTTGGAGGTCGTGACCGGGGAGCTGTTTTTT. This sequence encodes CASSLEVVTGELFF.

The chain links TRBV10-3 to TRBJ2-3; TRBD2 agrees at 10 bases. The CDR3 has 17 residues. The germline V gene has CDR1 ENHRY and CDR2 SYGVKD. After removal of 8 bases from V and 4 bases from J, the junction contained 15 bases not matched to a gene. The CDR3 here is CAIGGGGSGRASDTQYF. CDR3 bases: TGTGCCATCGGGGGTGGTGGGAGCGGGAGGGCCTCAGATACGCAGTATTTT.

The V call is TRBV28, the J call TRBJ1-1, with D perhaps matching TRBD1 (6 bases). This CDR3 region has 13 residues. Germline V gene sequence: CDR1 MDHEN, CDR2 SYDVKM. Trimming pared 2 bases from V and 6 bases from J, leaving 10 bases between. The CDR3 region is CASSLQGLSEAFF. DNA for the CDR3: TGTGCCAGCAGTTTACAGGGGCTCTCTGAAGCTTTCTTT.

CDR3 region: CASSRQTGGYGYTF. The CDR3 nucleotides are TGTGCCAGCAGCCGACAGACAGGGGGCTATGGCTACACCTTC. The V call is TRBV14, the J call TRBJ1-2, with 9 bases matching TRBD1. CDR1 and CDR2 (germline): SGHDN, FVKESK. With V trimmed by 4 bases and J by 4 bases, 4 bases remained unmatched. The CDR3 runs to 14 residues. The entire variable domain, with the rest obtained from reference TRBV14 and TRBJ1-2, is as follows: EAGVTQFPSHSVIEKGQTVTLRCDPISGHDNLYWYRRVMGKEIKFLLHFVKESKQDESGMPNNRFLAERTGGTYSTLKVQPAELEDSGVYFCASSRQTGGYGYTFGSGTRLTVV.

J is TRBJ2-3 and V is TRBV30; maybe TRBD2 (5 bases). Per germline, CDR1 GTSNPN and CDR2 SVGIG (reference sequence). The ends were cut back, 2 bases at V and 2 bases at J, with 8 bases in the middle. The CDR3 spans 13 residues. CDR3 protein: CAWSWEFTDTQYF. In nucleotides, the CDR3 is TGTGCCTGGAGTTGGGAGTTCACAGATACGCAGTATTTT.

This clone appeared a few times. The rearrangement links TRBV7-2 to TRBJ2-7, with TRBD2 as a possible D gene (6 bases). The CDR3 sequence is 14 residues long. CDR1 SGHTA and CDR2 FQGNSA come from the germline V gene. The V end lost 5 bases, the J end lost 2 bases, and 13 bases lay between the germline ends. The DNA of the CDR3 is TGTGCCAGCAGCGAGACGGGGGATACCTACGAGCAGTACTTC. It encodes CASSETGDTYEQYF.

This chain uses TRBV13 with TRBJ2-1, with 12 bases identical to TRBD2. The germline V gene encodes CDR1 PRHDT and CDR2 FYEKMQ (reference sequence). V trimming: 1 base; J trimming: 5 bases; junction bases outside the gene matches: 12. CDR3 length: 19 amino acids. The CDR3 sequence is CASSLVLAGGSSRNNEQFF. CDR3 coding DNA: TGTGCCAGCAGCTTAGTTCTAGCGGGAGGGTCCAGTAGGAACAATGAGCAGTTCTTC.

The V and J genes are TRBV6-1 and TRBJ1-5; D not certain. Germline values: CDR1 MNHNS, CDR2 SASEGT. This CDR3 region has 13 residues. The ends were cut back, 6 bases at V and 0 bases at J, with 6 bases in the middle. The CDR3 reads CASRIVSNQPQHF. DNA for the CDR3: TGTGCCAGCAGAATAGTTAGCAATCAGCCCCAGCATTTT.

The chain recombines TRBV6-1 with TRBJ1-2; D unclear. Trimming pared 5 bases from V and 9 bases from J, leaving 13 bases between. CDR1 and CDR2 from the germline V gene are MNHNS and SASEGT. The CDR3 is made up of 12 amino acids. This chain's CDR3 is CASSTYSSRYTF. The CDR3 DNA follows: TGTGCCAGCAGTACATACAGCTCACGCTACACCTTC.

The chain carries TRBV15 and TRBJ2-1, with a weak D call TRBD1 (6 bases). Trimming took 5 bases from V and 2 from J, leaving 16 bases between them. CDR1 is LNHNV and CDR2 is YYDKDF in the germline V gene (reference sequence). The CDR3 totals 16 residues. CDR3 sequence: CATSPQRAGAYNEQFF. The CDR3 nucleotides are TGTGCCACCAGCCCCCAGAGAGCAGGGGCCTACAATGAGCAGTTCTTC.